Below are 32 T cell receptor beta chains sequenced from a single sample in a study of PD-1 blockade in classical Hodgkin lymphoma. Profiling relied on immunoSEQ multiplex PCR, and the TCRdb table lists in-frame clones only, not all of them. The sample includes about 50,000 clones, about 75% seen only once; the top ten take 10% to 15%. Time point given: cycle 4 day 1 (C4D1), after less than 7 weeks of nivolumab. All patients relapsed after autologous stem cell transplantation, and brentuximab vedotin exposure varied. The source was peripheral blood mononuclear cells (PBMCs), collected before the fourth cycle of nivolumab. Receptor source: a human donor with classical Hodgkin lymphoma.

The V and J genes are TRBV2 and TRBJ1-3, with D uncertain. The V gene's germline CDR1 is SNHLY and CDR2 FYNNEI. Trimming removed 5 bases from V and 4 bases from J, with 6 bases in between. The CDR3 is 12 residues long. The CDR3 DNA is TGTGCCAGCAGTACTCGAGGAAACACCATATATTTT. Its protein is CASSTRGNTIYF.

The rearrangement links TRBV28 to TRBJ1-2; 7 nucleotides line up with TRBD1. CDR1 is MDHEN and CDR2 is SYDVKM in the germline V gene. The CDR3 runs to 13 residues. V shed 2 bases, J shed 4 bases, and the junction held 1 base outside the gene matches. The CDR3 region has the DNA TGTGCCAGCAGTTTAAACAGGGGCTATGGCTACACCTTC. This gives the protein CASSLNRGYGYTF.

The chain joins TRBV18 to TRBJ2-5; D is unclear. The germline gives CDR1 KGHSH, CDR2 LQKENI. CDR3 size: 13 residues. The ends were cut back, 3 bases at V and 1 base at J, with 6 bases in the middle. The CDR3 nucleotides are TGTGCCAGCTCACCCCGACCCCAAGAGACCCAGTACTTC. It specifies CASSPRPQETQYF.

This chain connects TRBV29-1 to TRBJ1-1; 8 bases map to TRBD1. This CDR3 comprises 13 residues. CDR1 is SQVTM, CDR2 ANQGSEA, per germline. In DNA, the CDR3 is TGCAGAGGACAGGGCGGGGGGGACACTGAAGCTTTCTTT. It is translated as CRGQGGGDTEAFF.

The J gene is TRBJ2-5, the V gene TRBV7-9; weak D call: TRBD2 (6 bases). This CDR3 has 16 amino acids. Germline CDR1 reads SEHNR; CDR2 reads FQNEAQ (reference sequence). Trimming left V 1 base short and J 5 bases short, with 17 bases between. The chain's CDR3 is CASSLGSPGERETQYF. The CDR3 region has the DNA TGTGCCAGCAGCTTAGGGAGCCCGGGAGAGCGCGAGACCCAGTACTTC.

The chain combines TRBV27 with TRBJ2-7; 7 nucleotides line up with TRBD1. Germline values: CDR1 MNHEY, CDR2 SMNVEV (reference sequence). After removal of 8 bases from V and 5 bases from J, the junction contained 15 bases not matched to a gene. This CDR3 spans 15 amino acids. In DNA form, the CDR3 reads TGTGCCAGCGCGAGACAACCGACAGGGTACCACGAGCAGTACTTC. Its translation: CASARQPTGYHEQYF.

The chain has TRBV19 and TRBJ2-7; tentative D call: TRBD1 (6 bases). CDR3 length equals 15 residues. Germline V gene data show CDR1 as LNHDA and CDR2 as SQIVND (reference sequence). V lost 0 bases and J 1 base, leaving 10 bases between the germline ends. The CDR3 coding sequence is TGTGCCAGTAGTATAGATGGGGGCGGGTCCTACGAGCAGTACTTC. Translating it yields CASSIDGGGSYEQYF.

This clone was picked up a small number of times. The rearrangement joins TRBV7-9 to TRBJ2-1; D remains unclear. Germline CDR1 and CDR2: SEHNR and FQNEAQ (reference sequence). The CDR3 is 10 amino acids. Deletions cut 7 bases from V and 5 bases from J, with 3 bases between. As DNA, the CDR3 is TGTGCCAGCACGGACAATGAGCAGTTCTTC. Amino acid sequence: CASTDNEQFF.

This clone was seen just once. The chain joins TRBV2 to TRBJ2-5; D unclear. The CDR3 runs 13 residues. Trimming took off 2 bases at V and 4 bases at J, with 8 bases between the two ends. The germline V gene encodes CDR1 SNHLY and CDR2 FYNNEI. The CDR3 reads CASSERTGETQYF. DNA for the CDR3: TGTGCCAGCAGTGAAAGGACCGGAGAGACCCAGTACTTC. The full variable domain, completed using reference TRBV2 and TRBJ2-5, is EPEVTQTPSHQVTQMGQEVILRCVPISNHLYFYWYRQILGQKVEFLVSFYNNEISEKSEIFDDQFSVERPDGSNFTLKIRSTKLEDSAMYFCASSERTGETQYFGPGTRLLVL.

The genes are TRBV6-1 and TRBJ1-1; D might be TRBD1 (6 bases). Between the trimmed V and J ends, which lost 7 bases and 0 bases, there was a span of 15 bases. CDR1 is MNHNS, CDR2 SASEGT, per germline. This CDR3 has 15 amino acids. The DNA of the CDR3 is TGTGCCAGCACCAAGGGGGGGATACTGAACACTGAAGCTTTCTTT. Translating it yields CASTKGGILNTEAFF.

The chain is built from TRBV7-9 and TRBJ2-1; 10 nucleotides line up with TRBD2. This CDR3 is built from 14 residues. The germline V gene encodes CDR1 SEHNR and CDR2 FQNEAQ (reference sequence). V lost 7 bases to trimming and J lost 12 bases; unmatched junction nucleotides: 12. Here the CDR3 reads CASTRAGGQGRQFF. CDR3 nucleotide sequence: TGTGCCAGCACCCGAGCGGGAGGGCAGGGGAGGCAGTTCTTC.

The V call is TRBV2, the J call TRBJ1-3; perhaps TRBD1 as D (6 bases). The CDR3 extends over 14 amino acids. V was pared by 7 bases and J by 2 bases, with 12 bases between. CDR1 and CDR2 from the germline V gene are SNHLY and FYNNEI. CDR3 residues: CASIWPGAGNTIYF. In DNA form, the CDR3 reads TGTGCCAGCATCTGGCCAGGGGCTGGAAACACCATATATTTT.

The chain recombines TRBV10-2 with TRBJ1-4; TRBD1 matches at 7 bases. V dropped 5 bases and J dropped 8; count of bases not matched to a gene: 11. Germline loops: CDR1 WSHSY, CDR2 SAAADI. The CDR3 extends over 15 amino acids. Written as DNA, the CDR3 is TGCGCCAGCAGTTCTCAAAGGGGGCTGGGGGAAAAACTGTTTTTT. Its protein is CASSSQRGLGEKLFF.

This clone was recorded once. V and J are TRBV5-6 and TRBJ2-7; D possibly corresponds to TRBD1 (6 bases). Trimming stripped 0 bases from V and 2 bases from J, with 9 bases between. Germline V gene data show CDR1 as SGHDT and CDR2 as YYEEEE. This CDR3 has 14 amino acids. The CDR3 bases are TGTGCCAGCAGCTTGGAAGGACAGCCCTACGAGCAGTACTTC. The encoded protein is CASSLEGQPYEQYF. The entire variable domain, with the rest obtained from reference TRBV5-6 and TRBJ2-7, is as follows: DAGVTQSPTHLIKTRGQQVTLRCSPKSGHDTVSWYQQALGQGPQFIFQYYEEEERQRGNFPDRFSGHQFPNYSSELNVNALLLGDSALYLCASSLEGQPYEQYFGPGTRLTVT.

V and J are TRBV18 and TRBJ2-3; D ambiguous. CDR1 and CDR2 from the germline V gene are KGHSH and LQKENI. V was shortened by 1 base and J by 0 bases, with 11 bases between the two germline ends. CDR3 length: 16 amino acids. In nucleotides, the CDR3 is TGTGCCAGCTCACCACTTGCATTGGGGAGCACAGATACGCAGTATTTT. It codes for CASSPLALGSTDTQYF.

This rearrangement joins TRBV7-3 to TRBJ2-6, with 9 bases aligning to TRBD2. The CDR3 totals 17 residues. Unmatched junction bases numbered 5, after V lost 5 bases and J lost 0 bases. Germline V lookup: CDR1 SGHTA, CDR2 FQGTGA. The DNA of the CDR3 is TGTGCCAGCAGCCAGACTAGCGGAAGCTCTGGGGCCAACGTCCTGACTTTC. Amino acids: CASSQTSGSSGANVLTF.

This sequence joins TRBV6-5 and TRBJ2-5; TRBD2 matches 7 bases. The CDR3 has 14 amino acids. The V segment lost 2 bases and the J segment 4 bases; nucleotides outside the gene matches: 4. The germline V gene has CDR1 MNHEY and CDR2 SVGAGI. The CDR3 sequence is CASSYGEGPETQYF. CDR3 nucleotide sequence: TGTGCCAGCAGTTACGGGGAGGGTCCAGAGACCCAGTACTTC.

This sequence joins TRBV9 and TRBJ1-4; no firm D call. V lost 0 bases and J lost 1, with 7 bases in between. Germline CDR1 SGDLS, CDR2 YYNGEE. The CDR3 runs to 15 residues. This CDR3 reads CASSVEGRTNEKLFF. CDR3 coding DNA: TGTGCCAGCAGCGTAGAGGGCAGAACTAATGAAAAACTGTTTTTT.

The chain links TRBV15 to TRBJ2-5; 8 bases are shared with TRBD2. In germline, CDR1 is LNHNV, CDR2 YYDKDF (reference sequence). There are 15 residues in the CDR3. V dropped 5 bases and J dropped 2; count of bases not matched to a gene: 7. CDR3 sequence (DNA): TGTGCCACCAGCGGAAGCGGGGGACGACAAGAGACCCAGTACTTC. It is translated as CATSGSGGRQETQYF.

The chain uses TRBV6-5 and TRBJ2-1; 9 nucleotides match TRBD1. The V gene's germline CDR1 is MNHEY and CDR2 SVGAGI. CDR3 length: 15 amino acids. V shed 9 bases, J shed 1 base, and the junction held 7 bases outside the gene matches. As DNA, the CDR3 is TGTGCCAGTCGTGAACAGGGGGCATCCTACAATGAGCAGTTCTTC. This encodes CASREQGASYNEQFF.

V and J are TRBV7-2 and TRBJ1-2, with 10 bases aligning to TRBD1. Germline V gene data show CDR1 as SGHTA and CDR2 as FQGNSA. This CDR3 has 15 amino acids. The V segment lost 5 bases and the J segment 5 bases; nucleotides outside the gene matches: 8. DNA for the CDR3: TGTGCCAGCAGCCTTACCCAGGGACAGGGGTATGGCTACACCTTC. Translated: CASSLTQGQGYGYTF.

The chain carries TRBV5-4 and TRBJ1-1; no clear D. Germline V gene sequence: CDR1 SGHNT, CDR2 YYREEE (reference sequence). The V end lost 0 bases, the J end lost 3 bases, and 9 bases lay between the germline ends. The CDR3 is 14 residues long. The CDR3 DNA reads TGTGCCAGCAGCTTGGTCGGCGGAGACACTGAAGCTTTCTTT. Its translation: CASSLVGGDTEAFF.

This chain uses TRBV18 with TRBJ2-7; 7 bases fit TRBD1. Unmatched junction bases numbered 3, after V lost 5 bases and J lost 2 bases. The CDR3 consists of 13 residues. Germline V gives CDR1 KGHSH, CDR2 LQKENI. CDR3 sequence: CASSGDSTYEQYF. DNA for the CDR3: TGTGCCAGCTCAGGGGACAGCACCTACGAGCAGTACTTC.

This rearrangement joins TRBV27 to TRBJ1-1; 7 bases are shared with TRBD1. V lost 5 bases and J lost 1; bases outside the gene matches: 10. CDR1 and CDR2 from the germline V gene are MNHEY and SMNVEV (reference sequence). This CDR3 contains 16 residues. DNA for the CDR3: TGTGCCAGCAGTGATCGGGACAGACTTACGAACACTGAAGCTTTCTTT. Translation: CASSDRDRLTNTEAFF.

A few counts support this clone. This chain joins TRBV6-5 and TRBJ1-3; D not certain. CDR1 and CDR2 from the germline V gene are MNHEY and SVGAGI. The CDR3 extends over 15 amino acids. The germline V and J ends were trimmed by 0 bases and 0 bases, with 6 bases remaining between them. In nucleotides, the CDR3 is TGTGCCAGCAGTTACTCAGAGGGCTCTGGAAACACCATATATTTT. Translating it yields CASSYSEGSGNTIYF.

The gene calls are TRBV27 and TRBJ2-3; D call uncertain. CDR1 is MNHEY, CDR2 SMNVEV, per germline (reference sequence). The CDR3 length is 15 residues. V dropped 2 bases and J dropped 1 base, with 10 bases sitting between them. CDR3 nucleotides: TGTGCCAGCAGTTTAGCGGTCGCCGGCACAGATACGCAGTATTTT. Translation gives CASSLAVAGTDTQYF.

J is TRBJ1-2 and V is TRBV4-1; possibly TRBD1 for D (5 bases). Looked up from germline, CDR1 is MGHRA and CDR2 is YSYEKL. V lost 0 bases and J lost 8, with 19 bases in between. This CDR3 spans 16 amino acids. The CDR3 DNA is TGCGCCAGCAGCCAAGATACCGCGGGGGAGGTTTTAGGCTACACCTTC. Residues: CASSQDTAGEVLGYTF.

CDR3 DNA sequence: TGTGCCAGTTCCCCTATGGGACTAGCGGGACGTTACGAGCAGTACTTC. Translation gives CASSPMGLAGRYEQYF. The chain recombines TRBV28 with TRBJ2-7, with 13 bases aligning to TRBD2. Trimming cost V 9 bases and J 4 bases; bases outside gene matches: 12. The CDR3 spans 16 residues. The germline CDR1 and CDR2 sequences are MDHEN and SYDVKM. Variable domain in full (rest from reference TRBV28 and TRBJ2-7): DVKVTQSSRYLVKRTGEKVFLECVQDMDHENMFWYRQDPGLGLRLIYFSYDVKMKEKGDIPEGYSVSREKKERFSLILESASTNQTSMYLCASSPMGLAGRYEQYFGPGTRLTVT.

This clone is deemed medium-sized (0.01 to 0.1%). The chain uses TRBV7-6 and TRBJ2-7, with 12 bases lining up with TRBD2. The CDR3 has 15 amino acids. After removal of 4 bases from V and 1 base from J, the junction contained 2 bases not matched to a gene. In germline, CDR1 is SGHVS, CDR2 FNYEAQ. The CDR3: CASSSGLAGSYEQYF. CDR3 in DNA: TGTGCCAGCAGCTCGGGACTAGCGGGTTCCTACGAGCAGTACTTC. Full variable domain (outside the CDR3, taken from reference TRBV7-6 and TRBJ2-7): GAGVSQSPRYKVTKRGQDVALRCDPISGHVSLYWYRQALGQGPEFLTYFNYEAQQDKSGLPNDRFSAERPEGSISTLTIQRTEQRDSAMYRCASSSGLAGSYEQYFGPGTRLTVT.

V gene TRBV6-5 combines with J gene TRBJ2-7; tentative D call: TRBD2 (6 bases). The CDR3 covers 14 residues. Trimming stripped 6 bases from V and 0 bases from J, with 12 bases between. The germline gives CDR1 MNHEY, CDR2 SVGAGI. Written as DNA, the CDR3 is TGTGCCAGCAGGAATAGCGGTTCCTCCTACGAGCAGTACTTC. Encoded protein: CASRNSGSSYEQYF.

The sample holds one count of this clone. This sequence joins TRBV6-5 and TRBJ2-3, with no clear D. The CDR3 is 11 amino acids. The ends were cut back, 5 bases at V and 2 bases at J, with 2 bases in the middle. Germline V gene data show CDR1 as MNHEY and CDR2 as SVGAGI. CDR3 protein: CASSDTDTQYF. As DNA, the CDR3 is TGTGCCAGCAGTGACACAGATACGCAGTATTTT.

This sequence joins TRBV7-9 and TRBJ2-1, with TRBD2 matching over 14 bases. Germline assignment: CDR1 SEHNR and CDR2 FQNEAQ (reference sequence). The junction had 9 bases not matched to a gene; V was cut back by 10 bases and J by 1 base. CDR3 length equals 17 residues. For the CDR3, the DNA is TGTGCCACCTCCGGGACTAGCGGGAGAGGGTCCTACAATGAGCAGTTCTTC. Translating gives CATSGTSGRGSYNEQFF. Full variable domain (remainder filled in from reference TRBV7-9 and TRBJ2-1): DTGVSQNPRHKITKRGQNVTFRCDPISEHNRLYWYRQTLGQGPEFLTYFQNEAQLEKSRLLSDRFSAERPKGSFSTLEIQRTEQGDSAMYLCATSGTSGRGSYNEQFFGPGTRLTVL.